Each of the 22 T cell receptor beta chains below was sequenced from the same sample in a study of T cell changes during pregnancy in multiple sclerosis. TCRdb keeps only in-frame clones here, not all; method: immunoSEQ multiplex PCR. The table lists tens of thousands of clones, roughly nine tenths of them singletons. Sequenced material: peripheral blood, taken in the first trimester of pregnancy. Receptor source: a female donor in good health, enrolled as a control in a pregnancy study.

The chain links TRBV21-1 to TRBJ2-4; the table's D call TRBD2 went unverified against the DNA. TRBV21-1 is shown as a pseudogene. The CDR3 loop spans 11 amino acids. CDR3 in amino acids: CASSKVSRADF. CDR3 sequence (DNA): TGTGCCAGCAGCAAAGTGTCGAGGGCGGACTTC.

This clone was seen just once. The chain combines TRBV6-1 with TRBJ1-1; D might be TRBD1 (5 bases). The germline V gene has CDR1 MNHNS and CDR2 SASEGT. The CDR3 contains 13 residues. V gave up 2 bases and J gave up 7 bases, with 11 bases separating them. CDR3 amino acids: CASSERQGGEAFF. CDR3 bases: TGTGCCAGCAGTGAAAGGCAGGGTGGTGAAGCTTTCTTT.

The V and J genes are TRBV27 and TRBJ2-7; no reliable D call. The length of the CDR3 is 10 residues. CDR1 and CDR2 from the germline V gene are MNHEY and SMNVEV (reference sequence). Trimming pared 8 bases from V and 3 bases from J, leaving 5 bases between. CDR3 loop: CASGGYEQYF. CDR3 nucleotides: TGTGCCAGCGGCGGCTACGAGCAGTACTTC.

This rearrangement joins TRBV7-8 to TRBJ2-1; TRBD1 might be the D (6 bases). The CDR3 is 15 amino acids. Trimming took off 5 bases at V and 2 bases at J, with 13 bases between the two ends. Germline-derived CDR1 and CDR2 are SGHVS and FQNEAQ. The CDR3 loop reads CASSPRGLTYNEQFF. As DNA, the CDR3 is TGTGCCAGCAGCCCCAGGGGCCTAACCTACAATGAGCAGTTCTTC.

The rearrangement links TRBV6-1 to TRBJ2-5; 10 bases line up with TRBD1. V shed 2 bases, J shed 5 bases, and the junction held 8 bases outside the gene matches. CDR1 and CDR2 (germline): MNHNS, SASEGT. The CDR3 extends over 16 amino acids. The CDR3 DNA follows: TGTGCCAGCAGTGAATCTGGGACAGGGGTAGGCGAGACCCAGTACTTC. As protein: CASSESGTGVGETQYF.

The chain recombines TRBV5-1 with TRBJ2-7; the match to TRBD2 covers 7 bases. Trimming removed 6 bases from V and 7 bases from J; junction bases left unmatched: 4. Germline V gene data show CDR1 as SGHRS and CDR2 as YFSETQ. This CDR3 has 11 amino acids. The chain's CDR3 is CASTAGGEQYF. The CDR3 DNA reads as TGCGCCAGCACCGCCGGGGGGGAGCAGTACTTC.

The gene calls are TRBV29-1 and TRBJ2-5; tentative D call: TRBD2 (6 bases). V lost 6 bases to trimming and J lost 4 bases, with 9 bases between them. Looked up from germline, CDR1 is SQVTM and CDR2 is ANQGSEA. CDR3 length: 11 amino acids. This CDR3 reads CSVRDLETQYF. The CDR3, as DNA: TGCAGCGTAAGGGACTTAGAGACCCAGTACTTC.

This chain joins TRBV7-7 and TRBJ2-3, with D perhaps matching TRBD1 (5 bases). The CDR3 runs 13 residues. The V end was cut by 5 bases, the J end by 4 bases, with 10 bases between. CDR1 SSHAT and CDR2 FNYEAQ come from the germline V gene (reference sequence). The CDR3 loop reads CASSARVSDTQYF. The CDR3 region has the DNA TGTGCCAGCAGCGCCAGGGTCTCAGATACGCAGTATTTT.

J is TRBJ2-2 and V is TRBV4-2, with TRBD2 identical over 10 bases. Germline lookup yields CDR1 LGHNA and CDR2 YNFKEQ. This CDR3 has 18 amino acids. V lost 1 base, J lost 6 bases, and 11 bases stayed unmatched. CDR3 nucleotide sequence: TGTGCCAGCAGCCAAGGTACTAGCGGGACGGATGGAGCCGGGGAGCTGTTTTTT. Translation: CASSQGTSGTDGAGELFF.

This clone was observed a single time. The rearrangement joins TRBV28 to TRBJ2-7; possibly TRBD1 for D (6 bases). This CDR3 is 14 amino acids long. Germline values: CDR1 MDHEN, CDR2 SYDVKM. Trimming removed 2 bases from V and 4 bases from J, with 12 bases in between. The CDR3 is CASSLTYRAYEQYF. In DNA form, the CDR3 reads TGTGCCAGCAGTTTAACGTACAGGGCGTACGAGCAGTACTTC.

This clone came up a few times. The J gene is TRBJ2-1, the V gene TRBV6-4; 8 bases are a match to TRBD1. V lost 6 bases, J lost 12 bases, and 10 bases stayed unmatched. The CDR3 loop spans 13 amino acids. Germline-derived CDR1 and CDR2 are MRHNA and SNTAGT. The CDR3 loop is CASSLEPGQGQFF. In DNA form, the CDR3 reads TGTGCCAGCAGCCTAGAGCCCGGACAGGGGCAGTTCTTC.

This clone has just one count. The V gene is TRBV13, the J gene TRBJ2-2; TRBD2 aligns across 10 bases. Germline CDR1 reads PRHDT; CDR2 reads FYEKMQ (reference sequence). This CDR3 comprises 19 residues. Trimming at V came to 5 bases and at J to 1 base, leaving 13 bases not matched to a gene. The CDR3 loop is CASSTTSGAGRLNTGELFF. The DNA of the CDR3 is TGTGCCAGCAGCACCACTAGCGGGGCTGGCAGGTTGAACACCGGGGAGCTGTTTTTT.

V and J are TRBV19 and TRBJ1-1, with D maybe TRBD1 (5 bases). This CDR3 is built from 14 residues. V was trimmed by 7 bases and J by 0 bases, leaving 12 bases between them. Germline CDR1 and CDR2: LNHDA and SQIVND (reference sequence). Here the CDR3 DNA reads TGTGCCAGTATTACAGGCCGAATGAACACTGAAGCTTTCTTT. This encodes CASITGRMNTEAFF.

The rearrangement uses TRBV7-6 and TRBJ2-1; 8 nucleotides align to TRBD1. This CDR3 is 13 amino acids long. The germline V gene has CDR1 SGHVS and CDR2 FNYEAQ. J gave up 10 bases and V 1 base, and 3 bases lay outside the gene matches. CDR3 DNA sequence: TGTGCCAGCAGCTTAGGGACAGGGTTGGAGCAGTTCTTC. This translates into CASSLGTGLEQFF. The variable domain in full, with the rest retrieved from reference TRBV7-6 and TRBJ2-1, is GAGVSQSPRYKVTKRGQDVALRCDPISGHVSLYWYRQALGQGPEFLTYFNYEAQQDKSGLPNDRFSAERPEGSISTLTIQRTEQRDSAMYRCASSLGTGLEQFFGPGTRLTVL.

Of note for this clone: The same CDR3 also results from other DNA sequences found in this sample. The chain recombines TRBV11-1 with TRBJ1-1, with D possibly TRBD1 on 5 matching bases. Germline V gene data show CDR1 as SGHAT and CDR2 as FQDESV (reference sequence). The ends were cut back, 4 bases at V and 2 bases at J, with 8 bases in the middle. The CDR3 is 13 amino acids. The CDR3 bases are TGTGCCAGCAGCTCCACAGGAAACACTGAAGCTTTCTTT. Amino acid sequence: CASSSTGNTEAFF.

This sequence joins TRBV19 and TRBJ2-2; weak D call: TRBD2 (7 bases). V lost 7 bases and J lost 0, with 15 bases in between. This CDR3 spans 16 amino acids. CDR1 LNHDA and CDR2 SQIVND come from the germline V gene (reference sequence). CDR3 region: CASKKRGGANTGELFF. Written as DNA, the CDR3 is TGTGCCAGTAAAAAAAGGGGGGGGGCGAACACCGGGGAGCTGTTTTTT.

This clone is a singleton in its sample. The chain combines TRBV9 with TRBJ2-7; 7 positions agree with TRBD2. V gave up 2 bases and J gave up 0 bases; unmatched junction bases: 2. This CDR3 comprises 14 residues. The germline gives CDR1 SGDLS, CDR2 YYNGEE. CDR3 sequence reads: CASSVGGSSYEQYF. CDR3 nucleotide sequence: TGTGCCAGCAGCGTGGGGGGGAGCTCCTACGAGCAGTACTTC. Full variable domain (rest looked up from reference TRBV9 and TRBJ2-7): DSGVTQTPKHLITATGQRVTLRCSPRSGDLSVYWYQQSLDQGLQFLIQYYNGEERAKGNILERFSAQQFPDLHSELNLSSLELGDSALYFCASSVGGSSYEQYFGPGTRLTVT.

The V gene is TRBV30, the J gene TRBJ2-3; 7 bases align to TRBD2. The CDR3 extends over 15 amino acids. CDR1 GTSNPN and CDR2 SVGIG come from the germline V gene (reference sequence). V lost 7 bases to trimming and J lost 3 bases; unmatched junction nucleotides: 13. The CDR3 loop is CAFSGGPIVTDTQYF. In DNA, the CDR3 is TGTGCCTTCTCGGGAGGCCCAATCGTAACAGATACGCAGTATTTT. Looking up the rest from reference TRBV30 and TRBJ2-3 gives the full variable domain: SQTIHQWPATLVQPVGSPLSLECTVEGTSNPNLYWYRQAAGRGLQLLFYSVGIGQISSEVPQNLSASRPQDRQFILSSKKLLLSDSGFYLCAFSGGPIVTDTQYFGPGTRLTVL.

The V and J genes are TRBV12-5 and TRBJ1-5; 9 positions match TRBD1. Trimming at V came to 6 bases and at J to 0 bases, leaving 15 bases not matched to a gene. Germline V gene lookup returns CDR1 LGHNT and CDR2 FRNRAP. This CDR3 has 19 amino acids. Here the CDR3 reads CASGQIRDRDLNSNQPQHF. CDR3 coding DNA: TGTGCTAGTGGACAGATCCGGGACAGGGACCTTAATAGCAATCAGCCCCAGCATTTT.

This sequence joins TRBV7-2 and TRBJ2-3; 12 bases map to TRBD2. V gave up 5 bases and J gave up 1 base; unmatched junction bases: 10. The CDR3 is made up of 18 amino acids. Germline CDR1 reads SGHTA; CDR2 reads FQGNSA. Here the CDR3 reads CASSNGLAGRRGTDTQYF. The CDR3 DNA is TGTGCCAGCAGCAACGGACTAGCGGGGAGGAGGGGCACAGATACGCAGTATTTT.

Turning to this clone: A read error may produce the germline difference seen at one junction end. The chain has TRBV5-4 and TRBJ1-2, with no clear D. This CDR3 contains 13 residues. CDR1 SGHNT and CDR2 YYREEE come from the germline V gene (reference sequence). CDR3 nucleotide sequence: TGTGCCGGCAGCGGCGACTCTAACTATGGCTACACCTTC. This encodes CAGSGDSNYGYTF.

This chain links TRBV30 with TRBJ1-3; 9 bases line up with TRBD1. CDR3 length equals 16 residues. Germline-derived CDR1 and CDR2 are GTSNPN and SVGIG (reference sequence). With 2 bases clipped from V and 0 bases from J, the junction kept 5 bases outside the gene matches. The CDR3 DNA follows: TGTGCCTGGAGTTGGACAGGGGTTCTCTCTGGAAACACCATATATTTT. Amino acids: CAWSWTGVLSGNTIYF.